Listed below are T cell receptor beta chains from one sample, sequenced in a study of graft-versus-host responses after intestinal transplantation. The antigens for these receptors are not known. The method was immunoSEQ multiplex PCR; TCRdb's version includes in-frame clones alone and lacks a portion of them. Altogether 98,000 or so clones are present, more than 85% being singletons, with the ten largest covering 0.7% to 0.9%. The sequencing here drew on unstimulated CD4+ T cells sorted from spleen or lymph node cells, taken before intestinal transplant. These receptors all come from a human donor who received an intestinal transplant. Each CDR3 is given with its conserved first and last residue. Fields, in order: J gene, V gene, D gene, clone size, CDR3 DNA, CDR3 protein. A D gene is named only where the DNA matches it firmly. Some rows mark clone size as missing; the rest say once, few, many or name a class of expanded clone.

>TRBJ2-7|TRBV2|TRBD2|-
TGTGCCAGCAGGGAAAGCGGGAGTCGGTACGAGCAGTACTTC
CASRESGSRYEQYF
>TRBJ2-3|TRBV11-2|TRBD1|-
TGTGCCAGCAGCTCTATAGGGGGACAGGGTTGGACAGATACGCAGTATTTT
CASSSIGGQGWTDTQYF
>TRBJ2-7|TRBV11-2|TRBD2|-
TGTGCCAGCAGCTTACAAACTAGCGGAGTCTACGAGCAGTACTTC
CASSLQTSGVYEQYF
>TRBJ1-2|TRBV7-2|-|-
TGTGCCAGCAGCCCCGGACAGCTCAACTATGGCTACACCTTC
CASSPGQLNYGYTF
>TRBJ1-2|TRBV7-9|-|few
TGTGCCAGCAGCCCGGCCCTTGGGGGAATCGACTATGGCTACACCTTC
CASSPALGGIDYGYTF
>TRBJ2-4|TRBV9|-|once
TGTGCCAGCAGCGCCCAACCGGGGGAGAGCGACGCGCCGGCCAAAAACATTCAGTACTTC
CASSAQPGESDAPAKNIQYF
>TRBJ1-6|TRBV28|-|-
TGTGCCAGCAGTACCCGGACCTGGCGGACCGGGGATAATTCACCCCTCCACTTT
CASSTRTWRTGDNSPLHF
>TRBJ2-2|TRBV6-5|-|-
TGTGCCAGCAGTTACTTCTCTTGGGGACCTACCGGGGAGCTGTTTTTT
CASSYFSWGPTGELFF
>TRBJ2-1|TRBV9|TRBD2|-
TGTGCCAGCAGCTTTGGTCTAGCGGGAGCCAATGTCGGGGATGAGCAGTTCTTC
CASSFGLAGANVGDEQFF
>TRBJ1-2|TRBV30|-|-
TGTGCCTGGGACAGGCCGCTTAACTATGGCTACACCTTC
CAWDRPLNYGYTF
>TRBJ2-7|TRBV6-5|-|-
TGTGCCAGTCGAAGAGACCCGAGCTCCTACGAGCAGTACTTC
CASRRDPSSYEQYF
>TRBJ2-2|TRBV27|TRBD2|-
TGTGCCAGCAGTTGGGGGGGGAGGGGTCTAACCGGGGAGCTGTTTTTT
CASSWGGRGLTGELFF
>TRBJ1-1|TRBV27|-|-
TGTGCCAGCAGTGTCGGGACACTGAACACTGAAGCTTTCTTT
CASSVGTLNTEAFF
>TRBJ1-5|TRBV18|TRBD1|-
TGTGCCAGCTCACCAGGGACAGGTAGTCAGCCCCAGCATTTT
CASSPGTGSQPQHF
>TRBJ2-5|TRBV5-1|-|few
TGCGCCAGCAGCTTCCAAGAGACCCAGTACTTC
CASSFQETQYF
>TRBJ2-5|TRBV18|-|-
TGTGCCAGCTCACCACCGTCTATGGGGGGAGCGGAGACCCAGTACTTC
CASSPPSMGGAETQYF
>TRBJ1-5|TRBV7-2|-|-
TGTGCCAGCAGCAGATCCCCAAGCGGTCAGCCCCAGCATTTT
CASSRSPSGQPQHF
>TRBJ2-1|TRBV5-4|-|once
TGTGCTCTGCAGGGGCTCCGGTCTGGTGAGCAGTTCTTC
CALQGLRSGEQFF
>TRBJ2-7|TRBV7-3|TRBD1|-
TGTGCCAGCAGCCACAGCGGGGACAGGGTTCGCGAGCAGTACTTC
CASSHSGDRVREQYF
>TRBJ1-5|TRBV7-2|TRBD1|-
TGTGCCAGCAGCTTAGGGTTGGGACAGGGGACGGGTCAGCCCCAGCATTTT
CASSLGLGQGTGQPQHF
>TRBJ1-2|TRBV5-5|TRBD1|-
TGTGCCAGCAGCGGGACAGGGGGGCCCTATGGCTACACCTTC
CASSGTGGPYGYTF
>TRBJ2-5|TRBV27|-|-
TGTGCCAGCAGTTTATGGGGCAGCTACCAAGAGACCCAGTACTTC
CASSLWGSYQETQYF
>TRBJ2-7|TRBV6-5|-|-
TGTGCCAGCAGTGTTGGCGGGACCCACTCCTACGAGCAGTACTTC
CASSVGGTHSYEQYF
>TRBJ1-2|TRBV28|TRBD1|-
TGTGCCAGCAGTCCCCGGGACAGGAAGTCTTTACTCTATGGCTACACCTTC
CASSPRDRKSLLYGYTF
>TRBJ2-7|TRBV6-5|-|-
TGTGCCAGCGCCTGGGGGGGCCAGGAGTTCTACGAGCAGTACTTC
CASAWGGQEFYEQYF
>TRBJ2-2|TRBV6-5|-|once
TGTGCCACCATTTCGGATTTAGGTACCGGGGAGCTGTTTTTT
CATISDLGTGELFF
>TRBJ2-7|TRBV2|-|-
TGTGCCAGCAGGCGCAGGGAACTTACTTCCTACGAGCAGTACTTC
CASRRRELTSYEQYF
>TRBJ2-1|TRBV19|TRBD2|-
TGTGCCAGTAGTAGCGGGGGGGGACGGGAGCAGTTCTTC
CASSSGGGREQFF
>TRBJ1-1|TRBV6-6|-|once
TGTGCCAGCAGCGACAGGACGCACACTGAAGCTTTCTTT
CASSDRTHTEAFF
>TRBJ2-7|TRBV7-6|TRBD2|-
TGTGCCAGCAGCTTAGAGCCGGGACTAGCGGACTACGAGCAGTACTTC
CASSLEPGLADYEQYF
>TRBJ2-1|TRBV14|-|-
TGTGCCAGCCGACAGGGAGGCTCCTACAATGAGCAGTTCTTC
CASRQGGSYNEQFF
>TRBJ1-2|TRBV5-1|TRBD1|-
TGCGCCAGCAGCATGGGGACAGATAACTATGGCTACACCTTC
CASSMGTDNYGYTF
>TRBJ2-5|TRBV25-1|TRBD2|-
TGTGCCAGCAGCGGACTAGAGTTAAAAGAGACCCAGTACTTC
CASSGLELKETQYF
>TRBJ2-7|TRBV9|-|-
TGTGCCAGCAGCCCCCGGGACAATTACGAGCAGTACTTC
CASSPRDNYEQYF
>TRBJ2-7|TRBV2|-|once
TGTGCCAGCGGCATGAGTACGGTTTCCTACGAGCAGTACTTC
CASGMSTVSYEQYF
>TRBJ1-6|TRBV5-1|-|-
TGCGCCAGCAGCGGCGGGGAGTCCACCTCCTATAATTCACCCCTCCACTTT
CASSGGESTSYNSPLHF
>TRBJ1-5|TRBV13|-|-
TGTGCCAGCAGCTCGAGTCGTACGGGACTTCCGGATCAGCCCCAGCATTTT
CASSSSRTGLPDQPQHF
>TRBJ2-7|TRBV4-1|-|-
TGCGCCAGCAGCCACGGCTGGGAGGACTCCTACGAGCAGTACTTC
CASSHGWEDSYEQYF
>TRBJ2-7|TRBV5-6|-|-
TGTGCCAGCGGGGTAGATCCCTACGAGCAGTACTTC
CASGVDPYEQYF
>TRBJ1-3|TRBV6-5|-|few
TGTGCCAGCAGCTCCTCAATCTCTGGAAACACCATATATTTT
CASSSSISGNTIYF
>TRBJ2-7|TRBV6-6|TRBD1|-
TGTGCCAGCAGACCAGGGACAGGGGCGGTCTACGAGCAGTACTTC
CASRPGTGAVYEQYF
>TRBJ2-1|TRBV19|-|-
TGTGCCAGTAGTATCGCGGGACAGAAACACAATGAGCAGTTCTTC
CASSIAGQKHNEQFF
>TRBJ1-2|TRBV30|TRBD1|-
TGTGCCTTGGCTGTGGGACAGCGCACCTTC
CALAVGQRTF
>TRBJ1-1|TRBV4-2|-|-
TGTGCCAGCAGCCACCAAACCCTAACAGGGACCACTGAAGCTTTCTTT
CASSHQTLTGTTEAFF
>TRBJ1-2|TRBV15|TRBD1|-
TGTGCCACCAGCAGAGACCTGACAGGGGCCGTAGGCTACACCTTC
CATSRDLTGAVGYTF
>TRBJ2-7|TRBV6-5|-|once
TGTGCCAGCAGGAGGGGAACCTACGAGCAGTACTTC
CASRRGTYEQYF
>TRBJ2-5|TRBV5-4|TRBD2|-
TGTGCCAGCAGCTTGGCCGCGGGGGGGGCCGAGACCCAGTACTTC
CASSLAAGGAETQYF
>TRBJ2-7|TRBV5-1|-|-
TGCGCCAGCAGCCCTATTAACCCAGGGTCCTACGAGCAGTACTTC
CASSPINPGSYEQYF
>TRBJ1-4|TRBV7-6|TRBD1|-
TGTGCCAGCAGCTTCTCAGTTGGGACAGGTTACGAAAAACTGTTTTTT
CASSFSVGTGYEKLFF
>TRBJ2-5|TRBV6-5|-|-
TGTGCCAGCAGTGTAACGGGACAACGCCAAGAGACCCAGTACTTC
CASSVTGQRQETQYF
>TRBJ2-2|TRBV5-4|-|-
TGTGCCAGCAGCTTGGTTGGACGCGGGTACGCCGGGGAGCTGTTTTTT
CASSLVGRGYAGELFF
>TRBJ2-7|TRBV29-1|-|-
TGCAGCGTCTCTCGGTCAAGTGGGTACGAGCAGTACTTC
CSVSRSSGYEQYF
>TRBJ2-7|TRBV4-1|TRBD2|-
TGCGCCAGCAGCCAAGGGATCGTACGGGAGGGACTAGCGGGACAAAAATACTTC
CASSQGIVREGLAGQKYF
>TRBJ2-5|TRBV5-1|-|-
TGCGCCAGCAGCTTGGACAGAGAGACCCAGTACTTC
CASSLDRETQYF
>TRBJ1-1|TRBV5-4|TRBD1|once
TGTGCCAGCAGCCTACAAGGGACAGGGGGCCCTGAAGCTTTCTTT
CASSLQGTGGPEAFF